A single sample is the source of the 16 T cell receptor beta chains below, sequenced in a study of cytomegalovirus exposure and HLA in healthy donors. PCR employed 60 Vbeta and 13 Jbeta primers. Clones were sequenced by immunoSEQ multiplex PCR, and TCRdb holds only the in-frame ones, with some missing. The table lists approximately 110,000 clones, around 73% of them singletons. Sequencing used PBMCs. Every receptor here comes from a man aged 40-49 years in good health and CMV-seronegative.

The CDR3 coding sequence is TGCGCCAGCAGCTTGGAGGGGCGCCGAGAGACCCAGTACTTC. This codes for CASSLEGRRETQYF. This chain connects TRBV5-1 to TRBJ2-5; D possibly corresponds to TRBD1 (5 bases). This CDR3 is built from 14 residues. Germline V gene sequence: CDR1 SGHRS, CDR2 YFSETQ. Trimming pared 0 bases from V and 4 bases from J, leaving 10 bases between.

The chain joins TRBV14 to TRBJ2-5; 7 bases fit TRBD1. V shed 3 bases, J shed 2 bases, and the junction held 12 bases outside the gene matches. This CDR3 has 17 amino acids. Per the germline V gene, CDR1 is SGHDN and CDR2 is FVKESK. The CDR3 region has the DNA TGTGCCAGCAGCCATTTAAGATCCGGGACAGCACAAGAGACCCAGTACTTC. Translation gives CASSHLRSGTAQETQYF.

The rearrangement joins TRBV27 to TRBJ2-7; the match to TRBD1 covers 8 bases. This CDR3 region has 14 residues. Trimming took 8 bases from V and 0 from J; bases not matched to a gene: 6. Germline-derived CDR1 and CDR2 are MNHEY and SMNVEV (reference sequence). CDR3 nucleotides: TGTGCCAGCGCCTGGACAGGGAGCTCCTACGAGCAGTACTTC. This codes for CASAWTGSSYEQYF.

The chain employs TRBV5-5 and TRBJ2-7; 7 nucleotides match TRBD1. V was pared by 1 base and J by 4 bases, with 5 bases of the junction left unmatched. This CDR3 contains 14 residues. Germline V lookup: CDR1 SGHKS, CDR2 YYEKEE (reference sequence). For the CDR3, the DNA is TGTGCCAGCAGCTTGCGGACAGGCCAATACGAGCAGTACTTC. Residues: CASSLRTGQYEQYF.

The chain links TRBV4-1 to TRBJ1-5; 8 bases line up with TRBD1. The CDR3 length is 16 residues. The V gene end was trimmed by 0 bases and the J gene end by 4 bases; junction bases not matched to a gene: 5. CDR1 is MGHRA and CDR2 is YSYEKL in the germline V gene. The CDR3 DNA is TGCGCCAGCAGCCAAGAATTTGACAGGGGTAATCAGCCCCAGCATTTT. Amino acid sequence: CASSQEFDRGNQPQHF.

This clone was recorded only once. This chain connects TRBV27 to TRBJ1-4; 9 nucleotides line up with TRBD1. The CDR3 is 15 amino acids. Germline V gene lookup returns CDR1 MNHEY and CDR2 SMNVEV (reference sequence). Losses at the gene ends were 5 bases for V and 8 bases for J; bases not matched to a gene: 9. The CDR3 DNA is TGTGCCAGCAGTCCATGGACAGGGGTCGTGGAAAAACTGTTTTTT. Encoded protein: CASSPWTGVVEKLFF.

The chain has TRBV7-3 and TRBJ2-1; tentatively, D is TRBD1 (5 bases). The CDR3 has 16 amino acids. Per the germline V gene, CDR1 is SGHTA and CDR2 is FQGTGA. The V gene lost 0 bases and the J gene lost 0 bases, with 9 bases spanning the gap. The CDR3 is CASSLTGESSYNEQFF. As DNA, the CDR3 is TGTGCCAGCAGCTTAACAGGGGAATCCTCCTACAATGAGCAGTTCTTC.

V and J are TRBV7-8 and TRBJ1-3; TRBD1 agrees at 10 bases. Germline V gene lookup returns CDR1 SGHVS and CDR2 FQNEAQ. The V gene end was trimmed by 4 bases and the J gene end by 0 bases; junction bases not matched to a gene: 15. The CDR3 sequence is 20 residues long. For the CDR3, the DNA is TGTGCCAGCAGCTCCTACAGGGTGGTGGGACAGGGGCGCTCTGGAAACACCATATATTTT. The encoded protein is CASSSYRVVGQGRSGNTIYF.

This clone was recorded once. V gene TRBV7-2 combines with J gene TRBJ2-7, with D possibly TRBD2 on 7 matching bases. The CDR3 has 14 residues. Germline V gene data show CDR1 as SGHTA and CDR2 as FQGNSA. Trimming pared 1 base from V and 5 bases from J, leaving 12 bases between. The DNA for the CDR3 is TGTGCCAGCAGCTTAGTCGGGGGGCGGAACGAGCAGTACTTC. Its translation is CASSLVGGRNEQYF.

The chain recombines TRBV4-3 with TRBJ1-2; 7 positions agree with TRBD1. Germline CDR1 reads LGHNA; CDR2 reads YSLEER. The length of the CDR3 is 17 residues. The V segment lost 0 bases and the J segment 4 bases; nucleotides outside the gene matches: 11. The CDR3 reads CASSQEGRTGDIYGYTF. The CDR3 DNA reads as TGCGCCAGCAGCCAAGAGGGACGAACAGGGGACATCTATGGCTACACCTTC.

This clone was seen a single time. The chain couples TRBV30 to TRBJ1-6; TRBD1 matches at 9 bases. V shed 3 bases, J shed 4 bases, and the junction held 7 bases outside the gene matches. CDR3 size: 16 residues. CDR1 and CDR2 (germline): GTSNPN, SVGIG (reference sequence). The CDR3 region has the DNA TGTGCCTGGAGCCCGGACAGGGGAGGGTATAATTCACCCCTCCACTTT. Amino acid sequence: CAWSPDRGGYNSPLHF. The full variable domain, with the rest looked up from reference TRBV30 and TRBJ1-6, is SQTIHQWPATLVQPVGSPLSLECTVEGTSNPNLYWYRQAAGRGLQLLFYSVGIGQISSEVPQNLSASRPQDRQFILSSKKLLLSDSGFYLCAWSPDRGGYNSPLHFGNGTRLTVT.

DNA of the CDR3: TGTGCCAGCAGCTTAGATGGGACTGGAAATTACAATGAGCAGTTCTTC. Protein product: CASSLDGTGNYNEQFF. The chain has TRBV7-2 and TRBJ2-1; weak D call: TRBD2 (6 bases). The germline V gene has CDR1 SGHTA and CDR2 FQGNSA. Trimming stripped 1 base from V and 4 bases from J, with 14 bases between. This CDR3 has 16 residues.

The gene calls are TRBV28 and TRBJ2-2; 13 bases map to TRBD2. The V and J ends lost 8 bases and 7 bases, in that order; junction bases with no gene match: 7. This CDR3 comprises 15 residues. Germline V gene sequence: CDR1 MDHEN, CDR2 SYDVKM. The CDR3 reads CASGGLAGDGGELFF. CDR3 nucleotides: TGTGCCAGCGGAGGACTAGCGGGGGACGGCGGGGAGCTGTTTTTT.

The rearrangement links TRBV7-2 to TRBJ1-1; maybe TRBD1 (6 bases). The ends were cut back, 5 bases at V and 10 bases at J, with 17 bases in the middle. Germline-derived CDR1 and CDR2 are SGHTA and FQGNSA. The CDR3 length is 13 residues. DNA of the CDR3: TGTGCCAGCAGCCTTGGACAGCGTTGTGGAGCTTTCTTT. It is translated as CASSLGQRCGAFF. Looking up the rest from reference TRBV7-2 and TRBJ1-1 gives the full variable domain: GAGVSQSPSNKVTEKGKDVELRCDPISGHTALYWYRQSLGQGLEFLIYFQGNSAPDKSGLPSDRFSAERTGGSVSTLTIQRTQQEDSAVYLCASSLGQRCGAFFGQGTRLTVV.

In DNA form, the CDR3 reads TGTGCCAGCAGCGTAGTCCCGGAGGGGAATTCACCCCTCCACTTT. Translation gives CASSVVPEGNSPLHF. The chain combines TRBV9 with TRBJ1-6, with D perhaps TRBD1 (5 bases). The ends were cut back, 0 bases at V and 7 bases at J, with 11 bases in the middle. Germline CDR1 and CDR2: SGDLS and YYNGEE. This CDR3 region has 15 residues.

The V and J genes are TRBV7-3 and TRBJ2-3; 9 nucleotides align to TRBD2. The CDR3 has 15 amino acids. Per the germline V gene, CDR1 is SGHTA and CDR2 is FQGTGA. V trimming: 5 bases; J trimming: 4 bases; junction bases outside the gene matches: 7. The CDR3 region has the DNA TGTGCCAGCAGCCCCCTAGCGGGGCCGGCAGATACGCAGTATTTT. It yields the protein CASSPLAGPADTQYF. The variable domain in full, with the rest retrieved from reference TRBV7-3 and TRBJ2-3, is GAGVSQTPSNKVTEKGKYVELRCDPISGHTALYWYRQSLGQGPEFLIYFQGTGAADDSGLPNDRFFAVRPEGSVSTLKIQRTERGDSAVYLCASSPLAGPADTQYFGPGTRLTVL.